This TCR beta chain was identified in a study of T cells in Graves' hyperthyroidism and ophthalmopathy. General study findings and limits: The model foresaw ophthalmopathy a median around 6 months prior to onset.

For this clonotype: As yet, its antigen is unknown. Compared with germline, one end of the junction differs, possibly owing to a read error.

The CDR3 has 13 residues. From germline, CDR1 is DFQATT and CDR2 SNEGSKA (reference sequence). Stable hyperthyroidism: no ophthalmopathy progression over 18 months of follow-up. Amplified TCR beta CDR3 regions derived from RNA transcripts. First-round RT-PCR of the TCR CDR3 relied on the HTBI primer set. TCRdb re-called the multiplex PCR reads through MiXCR, storing one row per CDR3 protein. The sample consists of more than 100,000 distinct CDR3 sequences, roughly 47% of them appearing once. The sample comprised blood. This sequence joins TRBV20-1 and TRBJ1-5; 7 nucleotides match TRBD1. The sequence was obtained from a man in his forties with Graves' hyperthyroidism. In DNA, the CDR3 is TGCAATGCTTCGACAGGGTATGGTCAGCCCCAGCATTTT. This codes for CNASTGYGQPQHF.